The 2 T cell receptor beta chains below come from one sample, sequenced in a study of CD8+CD57+ T cells in acquired aplastic anemia. TCR beta VDJ and CDR3 profiling used genomic DNA as template. Via MiXCR, TCRdb re-called the reads, giving one row per CDR3 protein. The sample has about 110,000 distinct CDR3 sequences, less than 65% seen once; the top ten hold about 32%. Sequenced material: sorted CD4+, CD8+, or CD8+CD57+ T cells (not recorded which) from PBMCs. Receptors were obtained from a human donor in good health, serving as a control.

About this clonotype itself: The conserved phenylalanine or tryptophan is not found at the CDR3 terminus, so this likely reflects a read error. The genes are TRBV25-1 and TRBJ1-2; 9 bases fit TRBD1. V dropped 4 bases and J dropped 4; count of bases not matched to a gene: 4. Germline V gene data show CDR1 as MGHDK and CDR2 as SYGVNS. This CDR3 has 14 amino acids. The CDR3 loop reads CASSGTDRGYGYTL. The CDR3 DNA reads as TGTGCCAGCAGTGGGACGGACAGGGGCTATGGCTACACCTTA.

This clonotype was observed many times. This chain links TRBV2 with TRBJ1-1; D unresolved. The V gene's germline CDR1 is SNHLY and CDR2 FYNNEI. The CDR3 runs 14 residues. V was shortened by 4 bases and J by 1 base, with 10 bases between the two germline ends. The CDR3 DNA follows: TGTGCCAGCAGTGGGTCGGGCGGGAACACTGAAGCTTTCTTT. Its translation is CASSGSGGNTEAFF.